The 22 T cell receptor beta chains given below trace back to one sample, sequenced in a study of blood T cell repertoires in COVID-19. Using immunoSEQ multiplex PCR, the repertoire was profiled, and TCRdb retains in-frame clones only, with some absent. The sample yields fewer than 350,000 clones, roughly 88% seen once. Sequenced input: PBMCs or T cells enriched from blood (not recorded which). The receptors here all came from a man between 25 and 39 years old who had recovered from COVID-19.

J is TRBJ1-2 and V is TRBV7-9, with unresolved D. CDR3 length: 12 amino acids. The germline V gene has CDR1 SEHNR and CDR2 FQNEAQ (reference sequence). V shed 1 base and J shed 6 bases, with 6 bases lying between them. CDR3: CASSLVGDGYTF. In nucleotides, the CDR3 is TGTGCCAGCAGCTTAGTCGGTGATGGCTACACCTTC.

This clone was recorded once. V gene TRBV30 combines with J gene TRBJ1-5; D gene ambiguous. Germline V gene sequence: CDR1 GTSNPN, CDR2 SVGIG (reference sequence). The ends were cut back, 5 bases at V and 7 bases at J, with 15 bases in the middle. The CDR3 is 13 residues long. The CDR3 nucleotides are TGTGCCTGGTGTGCAACGGGCGGGCAGCCCCAGCATTTT. It is translated as CAWCATGGQPQHF.

About this clone: This specimen includes other DNA sequences encoding the same CDR3. J is TRBJ2-6 and V is TRBV9, with D perhaps matching TRBD2 (5 bases). V was cut by 0 bases and J by 4 bases, with 11 bases left in between. CDR1 and CDR2 (germline): SGDLS, YYNGEE. The CDR3 consists of 16 residues. The CDR3 is CASSVGEGSGANVLTF. As DNA, the CDR3 is TGTGCCAGCAGCGTAGGCGAGGGATCCGGGGCCAACGTCCTGACTTTC.

This chain uses TRBV6-1 with TRBJ1-5, with a weak D call TRBD1 (5 bases). V lost 2 bases to trimming and J lost 7 bases, with 12 bases between them. Per germline, CDR1 MNHNS and CDR2 SASEGT. This CDR3 has 14 amino acids. CDR3: CASSELDGGQPQHF. The CDR3 region has the DNA TGTGCCAGCAGTGAATTGGACGGGGGGCAGCCCCAGCATTTT.

V usage is TRBV6-5 and J usage is TRBJ1-5; no clear D gene. The CDR3 covers 15 residues. V was pared by 7 bases and J by 1 base, with 14 bases between. The V gene's germline CDR1 is MNHEY and CDR2 SVGAGI. In DNA form, the CDR3 reads TGTGCCAGCATCGTTGAGGGTGGGAGCAATCAGCCCCAGCATTTT. Encoded protein: CASIVEGGSNQPQHF.

This clone was detected only once. The chain links TRBV5-1 to TRBJ2-1, with D possibly matching TRBD2 (5 bases). V was trimmed by 1 base and J by 1 base, leaving 18 bases between them. The CDR3 consists of 18 residues. The germline V gene has CDR1 SGHRS and CDR2 YFSETQ. The CDR3 reads CASSLWSRGLLSYNEQFF. The CDR3 nucleotides are TGCGCCAGCAGCTTGTGGAGCCGGGGATTACTTTCCTACAATGAGCAGTTCTTC.

The V and J genes are TRBV30 and TRBJ1-1, with 10 bases fitting TRBD1. This CDR3 is 14 amino acids long. Germline values: CDR1 GTSNPN, CDR2 SVGIG (reference sequence). V was pared by 5 bases and J by 5 bases, with 8 bases of the junction left unmatched. CDR3 region: CAWDPGQGWTEAFF. Written as DNA, the CDR3 is TGTGCCTGGGATCCGGGACAGGGGTGGACTGAAGCTTTCTTT.

The rearrangement links TRBV5-1 to TRBJ2-7; 9 bases are a match to TRBD2. The germline gives CDR1 SGHRS, CDR2 YFSETQ. CDR3 length: 15 amino acids. Unmatched junction bases numbered 9, after V lost 2 bases and J lost 6 bases. CDR3 sequence: CASSLDGAGGREQYF. CDR3 nucleotide sequence: TGCGCCAGCAGCTTAGATGGGGCGGGGGGGCGCGAGCAGTACTTC.

The V call is TRBV3-1 (or the pseudogene TRBV3-2), the J call TRBJ2-2; the match to TRBD2 covers 9 bases. Germline CDR1 reads LGHDT; CDR2 reads YNNKEL (reference sequence). Trimming at V came to 3 bases and at J to 5 bases, leaving 4 bases not matched to a gene. The CDR3 has 15 residues. CDR3 sequence reads: CASSHGGGVTGELFF. The CDR3 DNA reads TGTGCCAGCAGCCACGGCGGGGGGGTAACCGGGGAGCTGTTTTTT.

V and J are TRBV7-9 and TRBJ1-1; D unresolved. V lost 3 bases and J lost 1, with 15 bases in between. Germline assignment: CDR1 SEHNR and CDR2 FQNEAQ (reference sequence). The CDR3 length is 16 residues. The CDR3 sequence is CASSLWRGGRNTEAFF. CDR3 sequence (DNA): TGTGCCAGCAGCTTGTGGCGGGGAGGAAGGAACACTGAAGCTTTCTTT.

The chain recombines TRBV5-1 with TRBJ2-1; 12 nucleotides line up with TRBD2. The CDR3 spans 16 residues. The trim removed 2 bases at V and 4 bases at J, leaving 4 bases unmatched. The germline CDR1 and CDR2 sequences are SGHRS and YFSETQ. This chain's CDR3 is CASSLSTSGGYNEQFF. Written as DNA, the CDR3 is TGCGCCAGCAGCTTATCGACTAGCGGGGGTTACAATGAGCAGTTCTTC.

This sequence joins TRBV9 and TRBJ2-3; 10 nucleotides align to TRBD2. Trimming removed 0 bases from V and 6 bases from J; junction bases left unmatched: 7. CDR1 is SGDLS, CDR2 YYNGEE, per germline. This CDR3 contains 16 residues. CDR3 region: CASSVGSGGAKDTQYF. As DNA, the CDR3 is TGTGCCAGCAGCGTAGGAAGCGGGGGGGCCAAGGATACGCAGTATTTT.

In this sample, this clone turned up once. The chain joins TRBV6-5 to TRBJ1-2; the D gene is possibly TRBD1 (5 bases). This CDR3 has 15 amino acids. Germline lookup yields CDR1 MNHEY and CDR2 SVGAGI. V was cut by 2 bases and J by 1 base, with 11 bases left in between. The CDR3 nucleotides read TGTGCCAGCAGTTACGGGGCAGGGAATAACTATGGCTACACCTTC. This encodes CASSYGAGNNYGYTF.

The chain carries TRBV6-1 and TRBJ2-1, with TRBD2 matching 9 bases. Germline CDR1 is MNHNS and CDR2 is SASEGT. Germline trimming cut 5 bases from V and 2 bases from J; bases unmatched to any gene: 7. The CDR3 extends over 16 amino acids. CDR3 coding DNA: TGTGCCAGCAGTCAAGGACTAGCGCTCACCTACAATGAGCAGTTCTTC. The encoded protein is CASSQGLALTYNEQFF.

V and J are TRBV24-1 and TRBJ2-1, with TRBD1 identical over 8 bases. V lost 3 bases to trimming and J lost 6 bases; unmatched junction nucleotides: 3. The CDR3 has 14 residues. Germline loops: CDR1 KGHDR, CDR2 SFDVKD. The CDR3 nucleotides are TGTGCCACCAGTGATCAGGACAGGGCCAATGAGCAGTTCTTC. This translates into CATSDQDRANEQFF.

The sample holds a few counts of this clone. Other DNA sequences in the sample encode the same CDR3. The chain couples TRBV27 to TRBJ2-1; a possible D gene is TRBD1 (5 bases). This CDR3 region has 14 residues. Germline V CDR1 and CDR2: MNHEY, SMNVEV (reference sequence). The germline V and J ends were trimmed by 6 bases and 0 bases, with 9 bases remaining between them. CDR3 DNA sequence: TGTGCCAGCAGCTGGGGCGACTCCTACAATGAGCAGTTCTTC. Its protein product is CASSWGDSYNEQFF.

The chain is built from TRBV3-1 (or the pseudogene TRBV3-2) and TRBJ2-1, with 9 bases that match TRBD1. Germline V gene sequence: CDR1 LGHDT, CDR2 YNNKEL (reference sequence). The CDR3 totals 15 residues. V shed 3 bases, J shed 6 bases, and the junction held 6 bases outside the gene matches. In DNA, the CDR3 is TGTGCCAGCAGCCATTCGGGACAGGGAACCAATGAGCAGTTCTTC. This codes for CASSHSGQGTNEQFF.

V is TRBV7-8 and J is TRBJ1-3; 7 positions agree with TRBD1. V lost 5 bases, J lost 2 bases, and 3 bases stayed unmatched. The CDR3 totals 14 residues. Germline V lookup: CDR1 SGHVS, CDR2 FQNEAQ. CDR3 region: CASSAGQAGNTIYF. The CDR3, as DNA: TGTGCCAGCAGCGCCGGACAGGCTGGAAACACCATATATTTT.

The V call is TRBV12-3 or TRBV12-4, the J call TRBJ2-5; D is possibly TRBD1 (6 bases). The CDR3 sequence is 13 residues long. The V and J ends lost 6 bases and 4 bases respectively, with 12 bases between them. This chain's CDR3 is CASSGGRGETQYF. The CDR3 coding sequence is TGTGCCAGCAGCGGAGGCAGGGGAGAGACCCAGTACTTC.

CDR3 loop: CASRLNSSPLHF. DNA of the CDR3: TGTGCCAGCAGGCTAAATAGTTCACCCCTCCACTTT. J is TRBJ1-6 and V is TRBV12-3 or TRBV12-4; no clear D gene. Trimming stripped 6 bases from V and 9 bases from J, with 9 bases between. This CDR3 comprises 12 residues.

The chain recombines TRBV6-4 with TRBJ1-1; D gene unclear. The germline V gene encodes CDR1 MRHNA and CDR2 SNTAGT. This CDR3 region has 14 residues. The V gene lost 5 bases and the J gene lost 1 base, with 11 bases spanning the gap. The CDR3 protein is CASSRSGENTEAFF. Written as DNA, the CDR3 is TGTGCCAGCAGTCGCTCCGGGGAGAACACTGAAGCTTTCTTT.

The CDR3 nucleotides are TGCGCCAGCAGAAACCTGGACAGCGCTAGCACAGATACGCAGTATTTT. This translates into CASRNLDSASTDTQYF. This sequence joins TRBV5-1 and TRBJ2-3; tentative D call: TRBD1 (6 bases). Germline CDR1 is SGHRS and CDR2 is YFSETQ. The CDR3 spans 16 residues. Trimming removed 5 bases from V and 0 bases from J, with 16 bases in between.